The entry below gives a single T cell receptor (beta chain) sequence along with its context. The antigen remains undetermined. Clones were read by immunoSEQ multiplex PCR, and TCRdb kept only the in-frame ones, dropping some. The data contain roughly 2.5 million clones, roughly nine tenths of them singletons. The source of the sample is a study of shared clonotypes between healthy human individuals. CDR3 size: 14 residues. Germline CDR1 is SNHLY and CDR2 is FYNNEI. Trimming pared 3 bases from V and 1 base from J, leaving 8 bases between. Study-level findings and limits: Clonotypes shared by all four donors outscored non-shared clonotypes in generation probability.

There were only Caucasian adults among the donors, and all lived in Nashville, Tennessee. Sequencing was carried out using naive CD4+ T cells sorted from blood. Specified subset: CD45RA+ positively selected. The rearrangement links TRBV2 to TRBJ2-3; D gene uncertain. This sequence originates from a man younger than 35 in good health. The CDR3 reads CASSDRTGTDTQYF. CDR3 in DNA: TGTGCCAGCAGTGACAGGACGGGCACAGATACGCAGTATTTT.